These 26 T cell receptor beta chains came from one sample sequenced in a study of T cell repertoires in cytomegalovirus infection (dated by TCRdb to the late 2010s). In the paper's terms, the treatment or condition label means: in vitro stimulation with specific CMV peptide epitopes to enrich CMV-specific T cells. No antigen has been assigned to these receptors. Sequencing was performed on an Illumina HiSeq 1500. The raw public data were reprocessed by TCRdb itself: fastp quality trimming at Q25, MiXCR clonotype calling, in-frame beta chains only. Rows with a matching CDR3 protein are joined into one entry that keeps the most common DNA and genes. For this sample there are about 220,000 distinct CDR3 sequences; around 35% appear just once. Together, the top ten hold around 64% of the sample. Here the sequenced sample was CD8+ T cells from cultured PBMCs, taken from culture after CMV antigen stimulation. These receptors were obtained from a human donor in good health (CMV status not recorded). Some clones in this sample may be carry-over from other donors' samples.

The CDR3 DNA reads TGTGCCAGCACCCGGACAGACGGCGCCTACAATGAGCAGTTCTTC. Its translation is CASTRTDGAYNEQFF. The rearrangement uses TRBV12-3 or TRBV12-4 and TRBJ2-1, with D perhaps TRBD1 (6 bases). V was shortened by 7 bases and J by 2 bases, with 15 bases between the two germline ends. The CDR3 is made up of 15 amino acids.

J is TRBJ2-6 and V is TRBV27; TRBD1 aligns across 10 bases. The ends lost 1 base at V and 2 bases at J; junction bases unmatched: 5. The germline gives CDR1 MNHEY, CDR2 SMNVEV (reference sequence). CDR3 length: 18 residues. The CDR3 coding sequence is TGTGCCAGCAGTTTATTCGGACAGGGGGAGGCTGGGGCCAACGTCCTGACTTTC. It translates to CASSLFGQGEAGANVLTF.

This clonotype was detected ten times or more. The chain links TRBV7-2 to TRBJ2-7, with TRBD1 as a possible D gene (6 bases). CDR3 length: 15 residues. The germline V gene has CDR1 SGHTA and CDR2 FQGNSA. Trimming left V 3 bases short and J 1 base short, with 13 bases between. CDR3 region: CASSFDRNPSYEQYF. The CDR3 nucleotides read TGTGCCAGCAGCTTCGACAGGAACCCTTCCTACGAGCAGTACTTC.

V usage is TRBV27 and J usage is TRBJ2-5; possibly TRBD1 for D (7 bases). The CDR3 is made up of 15 amino acids. Trimming stripped 6 bases from V and 1 base from J, with 15 bases between. Germline CDR1 MNHEY, CDR2 SMNVEV (reference sequence). The DNA for the CDR3 is TGTGCCAGCAGCCGAGGCGGGACAGTCCAAGAGACCCAGTACTTC. Translating gives CASSRGGTVQETQYF.

Regarding this clonotype: An end of the junction does not agree with germline; a read error may underlie this. The chain's CDR3 is CASSWLIVVTEPYF. The CDR3 nucleotides read TGTGCAAGCAGTTGGTTAATAGTAGTGACCGAGCCGTACTTC. J is TRBJ2-7 and V is TRBV28, with unresolved D. The CDR3 covers 14 residues. Germline loops: CDR1 MDHEN, CDR2 SYDVKM.

This sequence joins TRBV28 and TRBJ2-1; 9 bases are shared with TRBD2. V was pared by 6 bases and J by 3 bases, with 12 bases of the junction left unmatched. The germline CDR1 and CDR2 sequences are MDHEN and SYDVKM. This CDR3 has 17 amino acids. The CDR3 coding sequence is TGTGCCAGCAGGGGGAATAGCGGGAGAATGAACTACAATGAGCAGTTCTTC. Translated, it gives CASRGNSGRMNYNEQFF.

This chain joins TRBV6-5 and TRBJ1-1; a weak D match, TRBD1 (5 bases). The germline V gene encodes CDR1 MNHEY and CDR2 SVGAGI. Trimming stripped 4 bases from V and 3 bases from J, with 12 bases between. CDR3 length: 14 residues. This chain's CDR3 is CASSLTAEDTEAFF. The CDR3 bases are TGTGCCAGCAGTTTGACAGCAGAGGACACTGAAGCTTTCTTT.

The chain couples TRBV6-4 to TRBJ1-2; a weak D match, TRBD1 (5 bases). V was clipped by 6 bases and J by 8 bases, with 16 bases between them. The CDR3 consists of 13 residues. CDR1 MRHNA and CDR2 SNTAGT come from the germline V gene. The CDR3 sequence is CASSAGTRGGYTF. CDR3 in DNA: TGTGCCAGCAGCGCCGGGACCCGGGGCGGCTACACCTTC.

The chain carries TRBV6-6 and TRBJ1-1, with 7 bases matching TRBD1. Trimming took 8 bases from V and 10 from J; bases not matched to a gene: 16. The CDR3 spans 14 residues. Germline V CDR1 and CDR2: MNHNY, SVGAGI (reference sequence). The CDR3 sequence: CASAVLGQAAGAFF. The CDR3 DNA reads TGTGCCAGCGCAGTCCTCGGACAGGCGGCGGGAGCTTTCTTT.

This clonotype was counted between two and nine times. The chain has TRBV7-6 and TRBJ2-3; possibly TRBD2 for D (5 bases). The CDR3 is 16 amino acids. From germline, CDR1 is SGHVS and CDR2 FNYEAQ. V was cut by 5 bases and J by 2 bases, with 17 bases left in between. CDR3: CASSPPRGIITDTQYF. DNA for the CDR3: TGTGCCAGCAGCCCGCCCCGGGGAATAATCACAGATACGCAGTATTTT.

This clonotype was recorded a few times. V usage is TRBV12-5 and J usage is TRBJ1-1; D not resolved. The CDR3 runs to 9 residues. The V and J ends lost 3 bases and 10 bases respectively, with 3 bases between them. Germline CDR1 reads LGHNT; CDR2 reads FRNRAP. This chain's CDR3 is CASGFGAFF. CDR3 coding DNA: TGTGCTAGTGGTTTCGGAGCTTTCTTT.

This clonotype was picked up one time. The chain is built from TRBV19 and TRBJ1-1; D may be TRBD1 (5 bases). V was clipped by 6 bases and J by 12 bases, with 14 bases between them. Germline V gene sequence: CDR1 LNHDA, CDR2 SQIVND (reference sequence). The CDR3 covers 11 residues. Here the CDR3 DNA reads TGTGCCAGTAGGTTCCAGGGCGAATCTTTCTTT. This codes for CASRFQGESFF.

V usage is TRBV10-3 and J usage is TRBJ2-7; 7 positions match TRBD2. Germline CDR1 reads ENHRY; CDR2 reads SYGVKD. This CDR3 region has 14 residues. J was trimmed by 3 bases and V by 2 bases; bases with no gene match: 4. The DNA for the CDR3 is TGTGCCATCAGTGAGGCTAGCGGAGGCTACGAGCAGTACTTC. Translating gives CAISEASGGYEQYF.

This clonotype was recorded a few times. V is TRBV20-1 and J is TRBJ2-1, with a tentative D call TRBD2 (5 bases). The V end was cut by 5 bases, the J end by 3 bases, with 20 bases between. Germline CDR1 reads DFQATT; CDR2 reads SNEGSKA (reference sequence). The CDR3 runs 16 residues. The CDR3 region has the DNA TGCAGTGCTGGACTTTTACAGAGCCCCCTCTACAATGAGCAGTTCTTC. Translation: CSAGLLQSPLYNEQFF.

This sequence joins TRBV5-1 and TRBJ1-5; TRBD1 might be the D (6 bases). This CDR3 spans 16 amino acids. Between the trimmed V and J ends, which lost 2 bases and 7 bases, there was a span of 19 bases. CDR1 and CDR2 from the germline V gene are SGHRS and YFSETQ. This CDR3 reads CASSLGGLGLQQPQHF. DNA for the CDR3: TGCGCCAGCAGCTTAGGGGGACTCGGTCTCCAACAGCCCCAGCATTTT.

The chain joins TRBV10-1 to TRBJ2-5; D might be TRBD2 (5 bases). The ends were cut back, 0 bases at V and 5 bases at J, with 10 bases in the middle. The CDR3 loop spans 14 amino acids. Germline CDR1 reads WNHNN; CDR2 reads SYGVQD (reference sequence). CDR3 sequence reads: CASSESQAAETQYF. The CDR3 DNA is TGCGCCAGCAGTGAGTCTCAAGCGGCGGAGACCCAGTACTTC.

The table lists this clonotype with a few counts. The chain is built from TRBV7-2 and TRBJ2-3, with 10 nucleotides matching TRBD2. The germline gives CDR1 SGHTA, CDR2 FQGNSA. The CDR3 has 16 amino acids. J gave up 2 bases and V 4 bases, and 6 bases lay outside the gene matches. The CDR3 DNA is TGTGCCAGCAGCTCCTGGACTAGCGGAAACACAGATACGCAGTATTTT. It codes for CASSSWTSGNTDTQYF.

J is TRBJ1-5 and V is TRBV12-3 or TRBV12-4; no clear D. V was trimmed by 3 bases and J by 0 bases, leaving 3 bases between them. CDR3 length equals 13 residues. In nucleotides, the CDR3 is TGTGCCAGCAGTTTCCATAGCAATCAGCCCCAGCATTTT. Its translation is CASSFHSNQPQHF.

This clonotype has just a few counts. The genes are TRBV19 and TRBJ2-3, with TRBD2 matching 13 bases. The CDR3 extends over 18 amino acids. The junction had 9 bases not matched to a gene; V was cut back by 0 bases and J by 6 bases. CDR1 and CDR2 from the germline V gene are LNHDA and SQIVND (reference sequence). CDR3 bases: TGTGCCAGTAGTATAGATGGACTAGCGGGAGAACTTCTGGATACGCAGTATTTT. Encoded protein: CASSIDGLAGELLDTQYF. Full variable domain (rest looked up from reference TRBV19 and TRBJ2-3): DGGITQSPKYLFRKEGQNVTLSCEQNLNHDAMYWYRQDPGQGLRLIYYSQIVNDFQKGDIAEGYSVSREKKESFPLTVTSAQKNPTAFYLCASSIDGLAGELLDTQYFGPGTRLTVL.

The gene calls are TRBV7-9 and TRBJ2-7, with 10 bases that match TRBD1. CDR1 is SEHNR, CDR2 FQNEAQ, per germline (reference sequence). J gave up 0 bases and V 3 bases, and 5 bases lay outside the gene matches. The CDR3 consists of 16 residues. The CDR3, as DNA: TGTGCCAGCAGCTTCCCCGACAGGGGGCCCTCCTACGAGCAGTACTTC. Translating gives CASSFPDRGPSYEQYF.

The chain links TRBV7-3 to TRBJ2-1; 16 positions agree with TRBD2. V shed 0 bases and J 0 bases; nucleotides not matched to a gene: 8. Per the germline V gene, CDR1 is SGHTA and CDR2 is FQGTGA. This CDR3 has 21 amino acids. CDR3 DNA sequence: TGTGCCAGCAGCTTAACTGAGGGACTAGCGGGAGGGCCAGGCTCCTACAATGAGCAGTTCTTC. It encodes CASSLTEGLAGGPGSYNEQFF.

The chain links TRBV28 to TRBJ1-1, with 10 nucleotides matching TRBD1. CDR3 length: 14 residues. Germline assignment: CDR1 MDHEN and CDR2 SYDVKM. The trim removed 5 bases at V and 10 bases at J, leaving 10 bases unmatched. CDR3 bases: TGTGCCAGCAGTACCCCCCCGGGACAGGGGACAGCTTTCTTT. It specifies CASSTPPGQGTAFF.

This clonotype has more than one count but fewer than ten. The CDR3 reads CASSQDSNYGYTF. CDR3 bases: TGTGCCAGCAGCCAGGACAGTAACTATGGCTACACCTTC. The rearrangement links TRBV7-3 to TRBJ1-2; D perhaps matches TRBD1 (6 bases). Trimming stripped 5 bases from V and 1 base from J, with 8 bases between. Germline V gives CDR1 SGHTA, CDR2 FQGTGA. The length of the CDR3 is 13 residues.

The rearrangement uses TRBV7-9 and TRBJ1-1, with D perhaps matching TRBD1 (5 bases). V lost 5 bases, J lost 0 bases, and 13 bases lay in between. Germline loops: CDR1 SEHNR, CDR2 FQNEAQ (reference sequence). CDR3 size: 15 residues. The CDR3 bases are TGTGCCAGCAGCAACCCTGTGGGGGTGAACACTGAAGCTTTCTTT. It encodes CASSNPVGVNTEAFF.

This chain uses TRBV27 with TRBJ1-2; D uncertain. Germline assignment: CDR1 MNHEY and CDR2 SMNVEV (reference sequence). The CDR3 has 12 residues. Trimming removed 5 bases from V and 8 bases from J, with 12 bases in between. CDR3 DNA: TGTGCCAGCAGTCCCGGGGTCGGGGGCTACACCTTC. Translation: CASSPGVGGYTF.

The chain carries TRBV12-5 and TRBJ1-1; perhaps TRBD1 as D (5 bases). CDR1 and CDR2 (germline): LGHNT, FRNRAP. The CDR3 covers 14 residues. V gave up 2 bases and J gave up 6 bases, with 13 bases separating them. The chain's CDR3 is CASGLSRGDAEAFF. DNA of the CDR3: TGTGCTAGTGGTTTGTCCCGAGGGGACGCTGAAGCTTTCTTT. The whole variable domain, remainder taken from reference TRBV12-5 and TRBJ1-1, is DARVTQTPRHKVTEMGQEVTMRCQPILGHNTVFWYRQTMMQGLELLAYFRNRAPLDDSGMPKDRFSAEMPDATLATLKIQPSEPRDSAVYFCASGLSRGDAEAFFGQGTRLTVV.